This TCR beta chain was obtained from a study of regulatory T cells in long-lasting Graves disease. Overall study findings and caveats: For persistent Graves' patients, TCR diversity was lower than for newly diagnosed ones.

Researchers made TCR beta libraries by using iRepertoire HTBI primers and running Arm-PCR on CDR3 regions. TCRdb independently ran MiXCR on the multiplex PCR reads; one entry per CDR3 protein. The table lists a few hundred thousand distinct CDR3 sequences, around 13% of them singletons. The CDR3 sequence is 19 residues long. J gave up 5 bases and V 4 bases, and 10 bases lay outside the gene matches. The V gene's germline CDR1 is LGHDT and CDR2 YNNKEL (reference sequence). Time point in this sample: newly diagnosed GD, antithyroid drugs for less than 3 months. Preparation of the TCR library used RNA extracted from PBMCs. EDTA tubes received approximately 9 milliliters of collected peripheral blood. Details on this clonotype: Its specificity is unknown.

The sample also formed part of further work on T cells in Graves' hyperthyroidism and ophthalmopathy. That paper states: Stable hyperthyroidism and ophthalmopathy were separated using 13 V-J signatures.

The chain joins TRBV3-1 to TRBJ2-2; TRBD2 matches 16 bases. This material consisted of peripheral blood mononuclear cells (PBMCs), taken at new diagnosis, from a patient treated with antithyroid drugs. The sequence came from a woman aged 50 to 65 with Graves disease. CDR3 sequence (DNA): TGTGCCAGCAGCCCGGGACTAGCGGGAGGGCCGTTTTGGACCGGGGAGCTGTTTTTT. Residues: CASSPGLAGGPFWTGELFF. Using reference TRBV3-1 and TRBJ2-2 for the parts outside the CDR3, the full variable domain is DTAVSQTPKYLVTQMGNDKSIKCEQNLGHDTMYWYKQDSKKFLKIMFSYNNKELIINETVPNRFSPKSPDKAHLNLHINSLELGDSAVYFCASSPGLAGGPFWTGELFFGEGSRLTVL.